This is a list of T cell receptor beta chains from one sample in a study of T-cell reconstitution after alpha-beta-depleted transplantation in children. TCRdb independently ran MiXCR on the PCR reads; one entry per CDR3 protein. Among approximately 270,000 distinct CDR3 sequences, approximately 9.8% were seen once, and the ten largest hold 9.5% to 13%. Material: PBMCs from the stem cell graft donor, obtained from the stem cell graft. Receptors originate from a human donor who donated a stem cell graft to a child with SCID. Both conserved end residues are part of each CDR3. The D gene is left open where the match is weak. Only some rows state a clone size, as once, few, many or a class for expanded clones.

size | J | V | D | CDR3 | DNA
- | TRBJ2-4 | TRBV7-8 | - | CASSWEGAQNIQYF | TGTGCCAGCAGCTGGGAGGGGGCTCAAAACATTCAGTACTTC
few | TRBJ2-1 | TRBV7-9 | - | CASSLSGYEQFF | TGTGCCAGCAGCTTATCCGGGTATGAGCAGTTCTTC
many | TRBJ2-3 | TRBV6-5 | - | CASSSTQPGIRFADEQYF | TGTGCCAGCAGTTCCACTCAACCTGGAATTCGTTTCGCGGACGAGCAGTATTTT
few | TRBJ1-2 | TRBV27 | - | CASSHDMGARDGYTF | TGTGCCAGCAGCCACGACATGGGGGCAAGAGATGGCTACACCTTC
few | TRBJ2-5 | TRBV7-9 | - | CASGTQQETQYF | TGTGCCAGTGGGACACAGCAAGAGACCCAGTACTTC
- | TRBJ2-1 | TRBV5-8 | - | CASSLSPVHYYNEQFF | TGTGCCAGCAGCTTGTCGCCAGTCCATTACTACAATGAGCAGTTCTTC
- | TRBJ1-2 | TRBV5-1 | TRBD1 | CASSFTGQGDGYTF | TGCGCCAGCAGCTTTACTGGACAGGGCGATGGCTACACCTTC
few | TRBJ2-7 | TRBV7-9 | - | CASSSALSSYEQYF | TGTGCCAGCAGCTCAGCCCTAAGCTCCTACGAGCAGTACTTC
- | TRBJ2-2 | TRBV12-3/TRBV12-4 | - | CASSPFLGELFF | TGTGCCAGCAGCCCCTTTTTAGGGGAGCTGTTTTTT
many | TRBJ1-5 | TRBV7-3 | TRBD1 | CASSSNGQGSQPQHF | TGTGCCAGCAGCTCCAACGGACAGGGGTCTCAGCCCCAGCATTTT
few | TRBJ1-3 | TRBV12-3/TRBV12-4 | TRBD1 | CASRGTGAGNTIYF | TGTGCCAGCAGAGGTACAGGGGCGGGAAACACCATATATTTT